The present T cell receptor (beta chain) was sequenced within a study of patients and donors after allogeneic stem cell transplantation. Trimming stripped 3 bases from V and 1 base from J, with 13 bases between. The CDR3 sequence is 15 residues long. Germline V gene sequence: CDR1 MNHEY, CDR2 SMNVEV (reference sequence). Each CDR3 protein gets one entry after TCRdb re-called the RT-PCR reads with MiXCR. The sample shows roughly 250,000 distinct CDR3 sequences, 13% to 15% of them seen only once. Sequenced input: blood, either unsorted or a sorted T cell fraction (not recorded which). The receptor was isolated from a human donor who was either an allogeneic HSCT recipient or a stem cell or donor lymphocyte infusion donor (not recorded which). It is not recorded whose cells these are; they may come from a transplant donor. The chain has TRBV27 and TRBJ2-7; D is uncertain. The CDR3 spells CASSLYLDPSYEQYF. DNA of the CDR3: TGTGCCAGCAGTTTGTACCTAGACCCGTCCTACGAGCAGTACTTC.